The source of this T cell receptor beta chain is a study of blood T cells in healthy people across ages (dated by TCRdb to the mid-2010s). The study in broad terms: In model experiments, template switching captured roughly one uniquely barcoded TCR beta cDNA molecule for every two T cells. For two donors (one aged 18 to 30 and one aged 80 or older), the study analyzed two additional independent replicas of 1 million unique cDNA reads from the same blood draw. Four age groups were formed from the donors: young (average 16 years), middle-aged (more than 35), aged (more than 55) and long-lived (around 82). Donors of different ages were randomly distributed across sequencing lanes to avoid experimental bias. Using deep sequencing normalized with unique cDNA molecular identifiers, the study measured how TCR beta repertoire diversity changes with age.

The CDR3 goes from the cysteine to the phenylalanine over 13 residues. Kept here is only the CDR3 DNA, which spans 39 bases and is read in frame from base 1. A distance of 12 bases separates the germline ends of V and J, which lose 5 bases and 5 bases respectively. The germline V gene encodes CDR1 KGHSH and CDR2 LQKENI. Preparation of the library involved 5' RACE. TCRdb records Illumina HiSeq 2500 as the sequencer. A second 7 to 11 cycle PCR used a sample-barcoded 5' primer and a J-beta primer mix. A template-switch 5' adaptor carrying 12 random nucleotides introduced a unique molecular identifier onto each TCR beta cDNA molecule. Each sample yielded at least 3 million CDR3-containing paired-end reads. The Mint cDNA synthesis kit, primed by a TRBC-specific oligonucleotide, was used to synthesize first-strand cDNA from all RNA. All cDNA was treated with uracil-DNA glycosylase and then went through a first 18-cycle PCR with the universal primers M1SS and BC2_uni_R. In the paper's pipeline: Normalization of each sample was performed by random selection of 1 million high-quality reads, each carrying a distinct molecular identifier. Instead of being binned into consensus sequences, reads with shared molecular identifiers were discarded. MiTCR, with a Q25 quality threshold and the strictest error-elimination algorithm, was used for CDR3 identification, clonotype clustering and error correction. Lower-bound total TCR beta diversity was estimated with a nonparametric unseen species model using Euler transformation. TCRdb reprocessing: public reads trimmed at Q25 with fastp, clones called with MiXCR, in-frame beta chains kept. Every CDR3 protein is listed once, alongside the most common genes and DNA of its rows. The V and J calls follow TCRdb's processing rather than the paper's. The sample table contains fewer than 1,000,000 distinct CDR3 sequences; only one count was recorded for about 42% of them. About a sixth of the sample belongs to the ten largest clones.

Donors were a few dozen systemically healthy Caucasian individuals from Russia aged roughly 6 to 95 years. Each donor gave ten milliliters of peripheral blood, collected into EDTA-treated Vacutainer tubes. PBMCs were isolated by Ficoll-Paque density-gradient centrifugation, with at least 6 million obtained per sample. Trizol reagent was used to extract total RNA from the PBMCs, yielding at least 5.5 micrograms per sample. The percentages of naive CD45RAhigh/CD27high T cells were determined by flow cytometry on a PBMC aliquot from every donor. This clonotype has only a few counts. This clone's antigen is unknown. The sample holds no much larger clone one base away, and base qualities are not on file. Study-wide findings and limitations: Since profiling was done on bulk unsorted PBMCs, naive and antigen-experienced compartments could not be conclusively compared. Compared with the aged group, more naive CD4+ T cells, fewer expanded clones and increased TCR diversity were shown by the long-lived group, suggesting age selection. Observed TCR beta diversity per million T cells fell roughly linearly with age, and a significant reduction was already apparent by age roughly 40. Estimates of total diversity based on one million sequenced T cells were considered lower bounds and underestimates. The percentage of naive T cells measured by flow cytometry correlated strongly with observed TCR beta diversity. The CMV infection status of donors was not known, potentially confounding age-related changes in expanded clonotypes.

Sequencing was carried out using blood. The rearrangement combines TRBV18 with TRBJ2-5; matching of 5 bases hints at TRBD1 as the D gene. This TCR was recovered from a man older than 75 in good health. The sequenced DNA is TGTGCCAGCTCAGTTACGAAGGGGGAGACCCAGTACTTC. It translates to CASSVTKGETQYF. The reference TRBV18 and TRBJ2-5 proteins fill in what lies around the CDR3, so the full variable domain reads NAGVMQNPRHLVRRRGQEARLRCSPMKGHSHVYWYRQLPEEGLKFMVYLQKENIIDESGMPKERFSAEFPKEGPSILRIQQVVRGDSAAYFCASSVTKGETQYFGPGTRLLVL.